Presented here are 23 T cell receptor beta chains from one specimen sequenced in a study of technical replicates of blood from a handful of donors. Sequenced by immunoSEQ multiplex PCR; TCRdb stores in-frame clones only, minus some. The table has over 90,000 clones, about 96% seen once. The sequenced sample was T cells isolated from PBMCs. These receptors originate from a human donor in good health.

The chain couples TRBV7-2 to TRBJ2-1; D is undetermined. CDR3 length equals 13 residues. In germline, CDR1 is SGHTA, CDR2 FQGNSA. The V end lost 8 bases, the J end lost 0 bases, and 8 bases lay between the germline ends. The CDR3 loop is CASDSRSYNEQFF. CDR3 in DNA: TGTGCCAGCGACTCCCGCTCCTACAATGAGCAGTTCTTC.

The CDR3 region is CSVEDLRSGDTYEQYF. The CDR3 DNA follows: TGCAGCGTTGAAGATCTTCGCAGCGGGGACACCTACGAGCAGTACTTC. V and J are TRBV29-1 and TRBJ2-7; D is possibly TRBD2 (7 bases). Germline CDR1 and CDR2: SQVTM and ANQGSEA. Deletions cut 0 bases from V and 2 bases from J, with 17 bases between. The CDR3 is 16 residues long.

The V call is TRBV12-5, the J call TRBJ1-2; a possible D gene is TRBD1 (6 bases). Trimming stripped 5 bases from V and 2 bases from J, with 9 bases between. Germline CDR1 and CDR2: LGHNT and FRNRAP. The CDR3 covers 13 residues. CDR3: CASGIGTNYGYTF. CDR3 bases: TGTGCTAGTGGTATAGGGACAAACTATGGCTACACCTTC. The variable domain in full, completed from reference TRBV12-5 and TRBJ1-2, reads DARVTQTPRHKVTEMGQEVTMRCQPILGHNTVFWYRQTMMQGLELLAYFRNRAPLDDSGMPKDRFSAEMPDATLATLKIQPSEPRDSAVYFCASGIGTNYGYTFGSGTRLTVV.

The rearrangement links TRBV4-3 to TRBJ1-2, with 9 bases matching TRBD1. This CDR3 has 17 residues. With V trimmed by 3 bases and J by 8 bases, 16 bases remained unmatched. Germline-derived CDR1 and CDR2 are LGHNA and YSLEER. CDR3 sequence (DNA): TGCGCCAGCAGCCATGATCCTACAGGGGGCGCCTCTTACGGCTACACCTTC. Amino acid sequence: CASSHDPTGGASYGYTF.

This clone occurred once. The CDR3 loop is CASGMGRAGGPYEQYF. CDR3 nucleotides: TGCGCCAGTGGCATGGGGCGAGCGGGAGGGCCCTACGAGCAGTACTTC. V and J are TRBV4-1 and TRBJ2-7; 10 bases are shared with TRBD2. V shed 9 bases, J shed 2 bases, and the junction held 13 bases outside the gene matches. The length of the CDR3 is 16 residues. Germline values: CDR1 MGHRA, CDR2 YSYEKL.

As DNA, the CDR3 is TGTGCCAGCAGCTTACTCCAGGGGAGAGGAAACACCATATATTTT. Its protein product is CASSLLQGRGNTIYF. The chain couples TRBV7-2 to TRBJ1-3; a possible D gene is TRBD1 (6 bases). V lost 2 bases and J 4 bases, leaving 12 bases between the germline ends. From germline, CDR1 is SGHTA and CDR2 FQGNSA. The length of the CDR3 is 15 residues.

J is TRBJ2-7 and V is TRBV27; D is undetermined. Trimming took 4 bases from V and 2 from J, leaving 6 bases between them. CDR1 is MNHEY, CDR2 SMNVEV, per germline (reference sequence). The CDR3 has 12 residues. In DNA form, the CDR3 reads TGTGCCAGCAGTTCCGGTACCTACGAGCAGTACTTC. Translation: CASSSGTYEQYF.

This clone was found a few times. For the CDR3, the DNA is TGTGCCAGCAGCGAACGGACAGGGTATGGCTACACCTTC. Its translation is CASSERTGYGYTF. The chain joins TRBV7-6 to TRBJ1-2; TRBD1 matches 8 bases. Trimming cost V 5 bases and J 5 bases; bases outside gene matches: 4. From germline, CDR1 is SGHVS and CDR2 FNYEAQ. The CDR3 is 13 amino acids.

The chain carries TRBV10-3 and TRBJ1-2; perhaps TRBD1 as D (5 bases). The CDR3 loop spans 14 amino acids. V lost 2 bases and J lost 8, with 15 bases in between. Germline CDR1 reads ENHRY; CDR2 reads SYGVKD. CDR3 in amino acids: CAISETQVGIGYTF. The DNA for the CDR3 is TGTGCCATCAGTGAGACACAGGTTGGTATCGGCTACACCTTC.

Here the CDR3 reads CASSSGTGVGGYTF. DNA of the CDR3: TGTGCCAGCAGCTCCGGGACAGGGGTCGGTGGCTACACCTTC. The V and J genes are TRBV6-5 and TRBJ1-2; 10 nucleotides line up with TRBD1. This CDR3 region has 14 residues. The germline V gene encodes CDR1 MNHEY and CDR2 SVGAGI. J was trimmed by 7 bases and V by 6 bases; bases with no gene match: 8.

This chain joins TRBV5-6 and TRBJ1-5; D not resolved. The germline gives CDR1 SGHDT, CDR2 YYEEEE. V was trimmed by 3 bases and J by 0 bases, leaving 13 bases between them. CDR3 length equals 16 residues. CDR3 nucleotide sequence: TGTGCCAGCAGCTCAGATGGAGGGTATAGCAATCAGCCCCAGCATTTT. This codes for CASSSDGGYSNQPQHF.

In regard to this clone: Compared with germline, one end of the junction differs, possibly owing to a read error. The chain has TRBV27 and TRBJ2-7, with TRBD1 matching 9 bases. Germline-derived CDR1 and CDR2 are MNHEY and SMNVEV (reference sequence). CDR3 size: 14 residues. CDR3 protein: CASGLGQGSYEQYF. The DNA of the CDR3 is TGTGCCAGCGGTTTGGGACAGGGTTCCTACGAGCAGTACTTC.

The chain has TRBV6-6 and TRBJ2-3, with D tentatively TRBD2 (6 bases). Germline V CDR1 and CDR2: MNHNY, SVGAGI (reference sequence). The CDR3 totals 15 residues. The germline V and J ends were trimmed by 5 bases and 2 bases, with 14 bases remaining between them. CDR3 loop: CASSVEGPITDTQYF. CDR3 nucleotides: TGTGCCAGCAGTGTGGAGGGCCCGATCACAGATACGCAGTATTTT.

The chain recombines TRBV6-5 with TRBJ2-5; the D is unclear. Germline assignment: CDR1 MNHEY and CDR2 SVGAGI. The CDR3 covers 14 residues. V was pared by 0 bases and J by 5 bases, with 10 bases between. The CDR3 DNA reads as TGTGCCAGCAGTTACTCAGTAATCCAGGAGACCCAGTACTTC. Its translation is CASSYSVIQETQYF.

Notes on this clone: Other DNA sequences in this specimen translate into the identical CDR3. The rearrangement uses TRBV7-3 and TRBJ1-1; TRBD1 matches 7 bases. The CDR3 covers 14 residues. The germline V gene has CDR1 SGHTA and CDR2 FQGTGA. The V gene end was trimmed by 5 bases and the J gene end by 1 base; junction bases not matched to a gene: 4. The CDR3 DNA reads TGTGCCAGCAGCCTCGCAGGGGGGAACACTGAAGCTTTCTTT. It specifies CASSLAGGNTEAFF.

The chain is built from TRBV19 and TRBJ1-5, with D tentatively TRBD1 (6 bases). Trimming pared 4 bases from V and 5 bases from J, leaving 12 bases between. Looked up from germline, CDR1 is LNHDA and CDR2 is SQIVND (reference sequence). This CDR3 has 14 amino acids. In DNA, the CDR3 is TGTGCCAGTAGTAGCGGGGGCCGTGATCAGCCCCAGCATTTT. Its translation is CASSSGGRDQPQHF.

The chain has TRBV7-6 and TRBJ2-5; 9 bases are shared with TRBD1. Per the germline V gene, CDR1 is SGHVS and CDR2 is FNYEAQ. This CDR3 contains 13 residues. J gave up 4 bases and V 6 bases, and 3 bases lay outside the gene matches. The CDR3 DNA reads as TGTGCCAGCAGACCGGACAGGGGAGAGACCCAGTACTTC. It is translated as CASRPDRGETQYF.

This chain uses TRBV28 with TRBJ2-3; D is unclear. CDR3 length: 17 residues. Looked up from germline, CDR1 is MDHEN and CDR2 is SYDVKM. The ends were cut back, 2 bases at V and 3 bases at J, with 18 bases in the middle. CDR3 sequence reads: CASSLASERIGTDTQYF. CDR3 nucleotides: TGTGCCAGCAGTTTAGCTTCGGAGCGAATAGGAACAGATACGCAGTATTTT.

V is TRBV11-2 and J is TRBJ1-2; unclear D gene. In germline, CDR1 is SGHAT, CDR2 FQNNGV. The CDR3 has 12 amino acids. Trimming left V 1 base short and J 5 bases short, with 5 bases between. CDR3: CASSLGTYGYTF. Here the CDR3 DNA reads TGTGCCAGCAGCTTAGGTACTTATGGCTACACCTTC.

This chain connects TRBV4-3 to TRBJ2-7; 8 bases map to TRBD2. This CDR3 is 15 amino acids long. The V and J ends lost 3 bases and 2 bases, in that order; junction bases with no gene match: 6. Germline values: CDR1 LGHNA, CDR2 YSLEER. CDR3 region: CASSQELAAPYEQYF. Here the CDR3 DNA reads TGCGCCAGCAGCCAGGAACTAGCGGCCCCCTACGAGCAGTACTTC.

The chain couples TRBV6-1 to TRBJ2-1; a weak D match, TRBD2 (6 bases). The V gene's germline CDR1 is MNHNS and CDR2 SASEGT. Deletions cut 1 base from V and 7 bases from J, with 14 bases between. This CDR3 comprises 15 residues. The chain's CDR3 is CASSEDRELGNEQFF. The CDR3 nucleotides are TGTGCCAGCAGTGAAGATCGGGAGTTGGGGAATGAGCAGTTCTTC.

As to this clone: Germline and junction disagree at one end, which may indicate a read error. J is TRBJ1-1 and V is TRBV25-1, with 9 bases that match TRBD1. The germline gives CDR1 MGHDK, CDR2 SYGVNS. This CDR3 region has 15 residues. The CDR3 protein is CASSEWDRANTEAFF. The CDR3 region has the DNA TGTGCCAGCAGCGAATGGGACAGGGCGAACACTGAAGCTTTCTTT.

The J gene is TRBJ2-5, the V gene TRBV4-1; 8 bases fit TRBD1. The germline gives CDR1 MGHRA, CDR2 YSYEKL. The CDR3 loop spans 15 amino acids. V was clipped by 4 bases and J by 4 bases; unmatched bases: 8. DNA of the CDR3: TGCGCCAGCAGCCGGGACAGGCTTCTGCTAGAGACCCAGTACTTC. Residues: CASSRDRLLLETQYF.